This is a list of T cell receptor beta chains from one sample in a study of shared clonotypes between healthy human individuals. The protocol was immunoSEQ multiplex PCR, while the TCRdb copy is restricted to in-frame clones and leaves out a portion. The data contain roughly 1,500,000 clones, just under 99% of them singletons. Sequencing used naive CD4+ T cells sorted from blood. The receptor set was obtained from a man aged 25-40 years in good health. Both conserved end residues are part of each CDR3. The D gene is left open where the match is weak. Clone size appears in some rows only: once, few, many, or a class for an expanded clone.

j_call: TRBJ2-1
clone_size: NA
d_call: TRBD2
v_call: TRBV30
cdr3_aa: CAWSVAGRFHNEQFF
cdr3_nt: TGTGCCTGGAGTGTAGCCGGGAGGTTCCACAATGAGCAGTTCTTC

j_call: TRBJ2-3
clone_size: NA
d_call: NA
v_call: TRBV5-5
cdr3_aa: CASSLSYDTQYF
cdr3_nt: TGTGCCAGCAGCTTATCTTACGATACGCAGTATTTT

j_call: TRBJ1-4
clone_size: NA
d_call: NA
v_call: TRBV7-2
cdr3_aa: CASSVGPNNEKLFF
cdr3_nt: TGTGCCAGCAGTGTTGGGCCGAATAATGAAAAACTGTTTTTT

j_call: TRBJ2-7
clone_size: NA
d_call: TRBD1
v_call: TRBV10-1
cdr3_aa: CASSDRVRGYEQYF
cdr3_nt: TGCGCCAGCAGTGACCGGGTCAGGGGGTACGAGCAGTACTTC

j_call: TRBJ2-5
clone_size: once
d_call: NA
v_call: TRBV29-1
cdr3_aa: CSVFRGQETQYF
cdr3_nt: TGCAGCGTTTTCCGCGGGCAAGAGACCCAGTACTTC

j_call: TRBJ2-5
clone_size: NA
d_call: TRBD1
v_call: TRBV5-1
cdr3_aa: CASKAGGGETQYF
cdr3_nt: TGCGCCAGCAAGGCAGGGGGCGGGGAGACCCAGTACTTC

j_call: TRBJ2-1
clone_size: NA
d_call: TRBD2
v_call: TRBV30
cdr3_aa: CAWSALGTSGVGSYNEQFF
cdr3_nt: TGTGCCTGGAGTGCCCTCGGGACTAGCGGAGTTGGGTCCTACAATGAGCAGTTCTTC

j_call: TRBJ2-5
clone_size: once
d_call: NA
v_call: TRBV5-1
cdr3_aa: CASSSGTRWETQYF
cdr3_nt: TGCGCCAGCAGCAGTGGGACACGGTGGGAGACCCAGTACTTC

j_call: TRBJ2-7
clone_size: NA
d_call: TRBD2
v_call: TRBV9
cdr3_aa: CASSDGLAGGPYEQYF
cdr3_nt: TGTGCCAGCAGCGACGGACTAGCGGGAGGGCCGTACGAGCAGTACTTC

j_call: TRBJ2-1
clone_size: NA
d_call: NA
v_call: TRBV2
cdr3_aa: CASSGSTAFNEQFF
cdr3_nt: TGTGCCAGCAGTGGATCAACAGCCTTCAATGAGCAGTTCTTC

j_call: TRBJ2-5
clone_size: NA
d_call: NA
v_call: TRBV12-5
cdr3_aa: CASGTGQTQYF
cdr3_nt: TGTGCTAGTGGTACCGGGCAGACCCAGTACTTC

j_call: TRBJ2-6
clone_size: NA
d_call: NA
v_call: TRBV30
cdr3_aa: CALRYPFPGANVLTF
cdr3_nt: TGTGCTCTAAGGTATCCCTTCCCTGGGGCCAACGTCCTGACTTTC

j_call: TRBJ2-1
clone_size: NA
d_call: NA
v_call: TRBV2
cdr3_aa: CASSYYGEQFF
cdr3_nt: TGTGCCAGCAGTTACTATGGTGAGCAGTTCTTC

j_call: TRBJ2-7
clone_size: NA
d_call: TRBD2
v_call: TRBV18
cdr3_aa: CASSPPRLAGYEQYF
cdr3_nt: TGTGCCAGCTCACCACCGAGGCTAGCGGGCTACGAGCAGTACTTC

j_call: TRBJ1-1
clone_size: NA
d_call: TRBD1
v_call: TRBV6-5
cdr3_aa: CASSHRGNTEAFF
cdr3_nt: TGTGCCAGCAGTCACAGGGGGAACACTGAAGCTTTCTTT

j_call: TRBJ2-1
clone_size: NA
d_call: TRBD2
v_call: TRBV2
cdr3_aa: CASSDLAGVFSEQFF
cdr3_nt: TGTGCCAGCAGTGATCTAGCGGGAGTTTTTAGTGAGCAGTTCTTC

j_call: TRBJ2-3
clone_size: NA
d_call: TRBD1
v_call: TRBV19
cdr3_aa: CASSLTGAGTDTQYF
cdr3_nt: TGTGCCAGTAGTCTCACAGGGGCAGGCACAGATACGCAGTATTTT

j_call: TRBJ2-2
clone_size: NA
d_call: TRBD1
v_call: TRBV7-2
cdr3_aa: CASSYLAQGAGELFF
cdr3_nt: TGTGCCAGCAGCTACCTAGCACAGGGGGCCGGGGAGCTGTTTTTT

j_call: TRBJ2-2
clone_size: NA
d_call: NA
v_call: TRBV7-8
cdr3_aa: CASSRRGGGELFF
cdr3_nt: TGTGCCAGCAGCCGAAGGGGGGGCGGGGAGCTGTTTTTT

j_call: TRBJ2-1
clone_size: once
d_call: TRBD2
v_call: TRBV11-2
cdr3_aa: CASSPGLAERNQFF
cdr3_nt: TGTGCCAGCAGCCCCGGACTAGCGGAGCGCAACCAGTTCTTC

j_call: TRBJ2-3
clone_size: NA
d_call: NA
v_call: TRBV10-3
cdr3_aa: CAISEGGMQYF
cdr3_nt: TGTGCCATCAGTGAGGGGGGGATGCAGTATTTT

j_call: TRBJ2-5
clone_size: NA
d_call: NA
v_call: TRBV18
cdr3_aa: CASSPLRETQYF
cdr3_nt: TGTGCCAGCTCACCTTTGAGAGAGACCCAGTACTTC

j_call: TRBJ1-1
clone_size: NA
d_call: NA
v_call: TRBV7-9
cdr3_aa: CASSLVGNRDQRGAFF
cdr3_nt: TGTGCCAGCAGCTTAGTGGGGAACCGGGACCAGAGGGGAGCTTTCTTT

j_call: TRBJ2-1
clone_size: NA
d_call: TRBD2
v_call: TRBV14
cdr3_aa: CASSLLPTSAHSRRGSVQFF
cdr3_nt: TGTGCCAGCAGCCTTTTACCGACTAGCGCGCACAGTCGGCGTGGGTCTGTGCAGTTCTTC

j_call: TRBJ2-1
clone_size: NA
d_call: NA
v_call: TRBV7-9
cdr3_aa: CASSYDNEQFF
cdr3_nt: TGTGCCAGCAGCTACGACAATGAGCAGTTCTTC

j_call: TRBJ2-5
clone_size: NA
d_call: NA
v_call: TRBV19
cdr3_aa: CASSIIWGQETQYF
cdr3_nt: TGTGCCAGTAGTATAATCTGGGGCCAAGAGACCCAGTACTTC